This T cell receptor (beta chain) stems from a study of spatial heterogeneity in lung cancer. At the level of the study: More than eight raw reads, on average, carried each unique TCR and UMI combination.

This clonotype was observed a handful of times. What it binds is unknown. TCRdb fed the 5' RACE reads into MiXCR, producing one record per CDR3 protein. Of about 75,000 distinct CDR3 sequences listed, about an eighth are singletons. Documented time point: sample taken at primary tumor resection. Whole RNA was taken from tumor, nontumor lung or frozen PBMC; it was then sequenced unsorted. A total of more than 65 untreated early-stage non-small cell lung cancer patients served as donors. The CDR3 loop spans 15 amino acids. Trimming at V came to 3 bases and at J to 5 bases, leaving 4 bases not matched to a gene. Germline V CDR1 and CDR2: KGHSH, LQKENI. Findings and caveats of the study: Detection of ubiquitous tumor TCRs in blood was higher at resection than follow-up.

This chain joins TRBV18 and TRBJ1-6, with 7 positions matching TRBD1. The clonotype was recovered from a male donor with early-stage non-small cell lung cancer. The sequencing here drew on PBMCs, taken at surgery. CDR3 nucleotide sequence: TGTGCCAGCTCACCGCTACAGGGGAATAATTCACCCCTCCACTTT. Translation gives CASSPLQGNNSPLHF.